Following are 21 T cell receptor beta chains from one sample sequenced in a study of spatial heterogeneity in lung cancer. This sample's time point: sample taken at primary tumor resection. In each case, whole RNA from tumor, nontumor lung or frozen PBMC was sequenced unsorted. TCRdb fed the 5' RACE reads into MiXCR, producing one record per CDR3 protein. The profile shows tens of thousands of distinct CDR3 sequences, about an eighth of them singletons. Sequenced material: PBMCs, taken at surgery. All receptors derive from a male donor with early-stage non-small cell lung cancer.

V gene TRBV15 combines with J gene TRBJ2-1; 8 bases align to TRBD2. Losses at the gene ends were 4 bases for V and 5 bases for J; bases not matched to a gene: 1. The CDR3 consists of 13 residues. Looked up from germline, CDR1 is LNHNV and CDR2 is YYDKDF (reference sequence). The CDR3 DNA sequence: TGTGCCACCAGCAACGGGAGGGACAATGAGCAGTTCTTC. The encoded protein is CATSNGRDNEQFF.

This clonotype was observed a few times. The J gene is TRBJ2-3, the V gene TRBV7-9; D is perhaps TRBD2 (6 bases). CDR1 and CDR2 from the germline V gene are SEHNR and FQNEAQ (reference sequence). V was shortened by 5 bases and J by 0 bases, with 12 bases between the two germline ends. The CDR3 sequence is 15 residues long. CDR3 DNA: TGTGCCAGCAGCCCCCCGGGACTCAGCACAGATACGCAGTATTTT. Amino acid sequence: CASSPPGLSTDTQYF. The full variable domain, with the rest looked up from reference TRBV7-9 and TRBJ2-3, is DTGVSQNPRHKITKRGQNVTFRCDPISEHNRLYWYRQTLGQGPEFLTYFQNEAQLEKSRLLSDRFSAERPKGSFSTLEIQRTEQGDSAMYLCASSPPGLSTDTQYFGPGTRLTVL.

This clonotype was counted ten times or more. This rearrangement joins TRBV5-6 to TRBJ1-2; TRBD1 agrees at 7 bases. The CDR3 is 15 amino acids. Germline CDR1 is SGHDT and CDR2 is YYEEEE. The V gene end was trimmed by 2 bases and the J gene end by 2 bases; junction bases not matched to a gene: 6. This chain's CDR3 is CASSFGQAGNYGYTF. CDR3 DNA sequence: TGTGCCAGCAGCTTTGGACAGGCGGGGAACTATGGCTACACCTTC.

In its sample, this clonotype was seen many times. The chain has TRBV4-3 and TRBJ1-2; D possibly corresponds to TRBD1 (5 bases). The CDR3 sequence is 15 residues long. The germline V and J ends were trimmed by 1 base and 1 base, with 10 bases remaining between them. The germline V gene has CDR1 LGHNA and CDR2 YSLEER. The CDR3 DNA sequence: TGCGCCAGCAGCCAAGTTTGGGGCCTTAACTATGGCTACACCTTC. This sequence encodes CASSQVWGLNYGYTF.

This clonotype has only a few counts. The chain carries TRBV27 and TRBJ2-5, with D tentatively TRBD2 (6 bases). The CDR3 has 13 residues. Germline CDR1 reads MNHEY; CDR2 reads SMNVEV (reference sequence). Trimming took off 5 bases at V and 11 bases at J, with 18 bases between the two ends. The chain's CDR3 is CASSRRDLTFQYF. In DNA, the CDR3 is TGTGCCAGCAGTCGAAGGGACTTGACTTTTCAGTACTTC.

This clonotype was counted ten times or more. The chain uses TRBV29-1 and TRBJ1-4; no definite D call. CDR1 SQVTM and CDR2 ANQGSEA come from the germline V gene. The V end was cut by 0 bases, the J end by 8 bases, with 4 bases between. CDR3 length: 11 amino acids. The CDR3 here is CSVEEQEKLFF. CDR3 DNA: TGCAGCGTTGAAGAACAGGAAAAACTGTTTTTT.

In its sample, this clonotype was seen a few times. The chain joins TRBV28 to TRBJ1-1; no firm D call. CDR1 is MDHEN and CDR2 is SYDVKM in the germline V gene. This CDR3 spans 13 amino acids. The V end was cut by 1 base, the J end by 5 bases, with 8 bases between. The CDR3 sequence is CASSLFGRTEAFF. CDR3 in DNA: TGTGCCAGCAGTTTATTTGGACGGACTGAAGCTTTCTTT.

The chain combines TRBV7-9 with TRBJ1-2; 10 bases map to TRBD1. This CDR3 is built from 13 residues. J lost 3 bases, V lost 8 bases, and 3 bases had no gene match. The germline V gene encodes CDR1 SEHNR and CDR2 FQNEAQ (reference sequence). For the CDR3, the DNA is TGTGCCAGCGGGGACAGGGGATACTATGGCTACACCTTC. Translating it yields CASGDRGYYGYTF.

This clonotype came up a few times. The chain employs TRBV5-1 and TRBJ2-1; D not resolved. Trimming cost V 0 bases and J 6 bases, with 10 bases left between them. The CDR3 is 14 residues long. Germline V gene lookup returns CDR1 SGHRS and CDR2 YFSETQ. The CDR3: CASSLARQTNEQFF. The CDR3, as DNA: TGCGCCAGCAGCTTGGCCCGGCAGACCAATGAGCAGTTCTTC.

This clonotype was seen a handful of times. The gene calls are TRBV10-2 and TRBJ2-3; 9 positions agree with TRBD1. Trimming removed 5 bases from V and 6 bases from J; junction bases left unmatched: 6. The length of the CDR3 is 14 residues. In germline, CDR1 is WSHSY, CDR2 SAAADI. The CDR3 region has the DNA TGCGCCAGCAGTCAGGACAGGGGTACGGATACGCAGTATTTT. This sequence encodes CASSQDRGTDTQYF.

In its sample, this clonotype was seen many times. The CDR3 bases are TGCAGCGGAAGCAGGGGGCTAACTGAAGCTTTCTTT. It yields the protein CSGSRGLTEAFF. The gene calls are TRBV29-1 and TRBJ1-1, with 8 positions matching TRBD1. The CDR3 spans 12 residues. Unmatched junction bases numbered 6, after V lost 7 bases and J lost 5 bases. Germline-derived CDR1 and CDR2 are SQVTM and ANQGSEA.

V usage is TRBV7-2 and J usage is TRBJ2-7; 11 bases agree with TRBD2. This CDR3 spans 17 amino acids. Per germline, CDR1 SGHTA and CDR2 FQGNSA. With 1 base clipped from V and 7 bases from J, the junction kept 12 bases outside the gene matches. CDR3 in amino acids: CASSLVATSGTGEEQYF. CDR3 DNA: TGTGCCAGCAGCTTAGTTGCGACTAGCGGGACCGGTGAGGAGCAGTACTTC.

The gene calls are TRBV7-9 and TRBJ2-2; D is ambiguous. Germline V gene lookup returns CDR1 SEHNR and CDR2 FQNEAQ (reference sequence). The CDR3 consists of 14 residues. V lost 2 bases and J lost 7, with 11 bases in between. The CDR3 coding sequence is TGTGCCAGCAGCTTATTTGGCCGCGGCGGGGAGCTGTTTTTT. It is translated as CASSLFGRGGELFF.

This clonotype was picked up many times. This chain links TRBV5-4 with TRBJ2-3; 9 bases line up with TRBD2. This CDR3 spans 16 amino acids. The V and J ends lost 3 bases and 3 bases, in that order; junction bases with no gene match: 8. The germline V gene encodes CDR1 SGHNT and CDR2 YYREEE (reference sequence). The CDR3 sequence is CASSSPSGRLTDTQYF. DNA of the CDR3: TGTGCCAGCAGCTCCCCAAGCGGGAGGTTAACAGATACGCAGTATTTT.

CDR3: CASTMTDASYEQYF. The CDR3 DNA follows: TGTGCCAGCACCATGACGGACGCCTCCTACGAGCAGTACTTC. This chain joins TRBV6-1 and TRBJ2-7; D gene uncertain. CDR1 is MNHNS and CDR2 is SASEGT in the germline V gene. Trimming took 7 bases from V and 0 from J, leaving 13 bases between them. The CDR3 is 14 amino acids.

This clonotype came up many times. This rearrangement joins TRBV5-1 to TRBJ2-7; no definite D call. Per germline, CDR1 SGHRS and CDR2 YFSETQ. The CDR3 spans 17 residues. The V and J ends lost 1 base and 0 bases respectively, with 17 bases between them. CDR3 region: CASSLTVGPRSSYEQYF. The CDR3 DNA is TGCGCCAGCAGCTTGACAGTAGGTCCAAGGTCCTCCTACGAGCAGTACTTC.

This clonotype was seen many times. V usage is TRBV2 and J usage is TRBJ1-5; possibly TRBD1 for D (5 bases). Germline CDR1 SNHLY, CDR2 FYNNEI. The CDR3 runs 14 residues. Trimming cost V 5 bases and J 6 bases, with 14 bases left between them. CDR3 coding DNA: TGTGCCAGCAGTACCCGGAGAGACAGTCAGCCCCAGCATTTT. This encodes CASSTRRDSQPQHF.

This clonotype has a count of ten or more. The rearrangement joins TRBV11-1 to TRBJ2-5; possibly TRBD1 for D (6 bases). The germline V and J ends were trimmed by 1 base and 5 bases, with 8 bases remaining between them. Germline V gives CDR1 SGHAT, CDR2 FQDESV (reference sequence). This CDR3 comprises 13 residues. CDR3 in DNA: TGTGCCAGCAGCTTAGACAGGGAGGAGACCCAGTACTTC. Translated: CASSLDREETQYF.

This clonotype was counted ten times or more. The CDR3 loop is CASSYSLNSGRRDEQFF. CDR3 coding DNA: TGTGCCAGCAGTTACTCCCTGAATAGCGGGAGGAGAGATGAGCAGTTCTTC. The chain employs TRBV6-5 and TRBJ2-1, with 10 bases matching TRBD2. Germline loops: CDR1 MNHEY, CDR2 SVGAGI. V shed 0 bases, J shed 8 bases, and the junction held 10 bases outside the gene matches. This CDR3 spans 17 amino acids.

This clonotype turned up a few times. The gene calls are TRBV9 and TRBJ1-2; 7 nucleotides agree with TRBD1. Germline V gene lookup returns CDR1 SGDLS and CDR2 YYNGEE. The CDR3 sequence is 15 residues long. The trim removed 3 bases at V and 1 base at J, leaving 6 bases unmatched. This CDR3 is CASSAGGQINYGYTF. CDR3 in DNA: TGTGCCAGCAGCGCGGGGGGACAGATTAACTATGGCTACACCTTC.

The chain has TRBV27 and TRBJ1-1; 8 nucleotides match TRBD1. J lost 4 bases, V lost 4 bases, and 5 bases had no gene match. The CDR3 has 14 residues. Germline assignment: CDR1 MNHEY and CDR2 SMNVEV (reference sequence). Here the CDR3 DNA reads TGTGCCAGCAGTTCCGACAGGGGAAGCACTGAAGCTTTCTTT. This sequence encodes CASSSDRGSTEAFF.